The entry below gives a single TCR beta chain sequence along with its context. Its antigen is not yet known. No base quality information exists; no much larger clone differs at one position. The data derive from a study of CD8+ T cells in alopecia areata (dated by TCRdb to between 2017 and 2018). As for the study more broadly: The treated patients took part in an open-label pilot trial in which moderate-to-severe alopecia areata was treated with oral tofacitinib at 5 to 10 mg twice daily. Tofacitinib was given for 6 to 18 months, followed by 6 months of follow-up off drug to assess delayed response and recurrence. The SALT score, which quantifies the percentage of affected scalp surface area, was used to measure disease severity in treated patients. The study used high-throughput TCRbeta sequencing to examine T cell clonal expansion in alopecia areata, in both the C3H/HeJ mouse model and human patients. In humans, TCRbeta sequencing was performed on scalp tissue and on sorted CD4+ and CD8+ peripheral blood T cells from healthy controls and from patients with patchy or totalis/universalis alopecia areata. Tofacitinib-treated patients had biopsies at baseline and at 4 and 24 weeks of treatment, with a later scalp biopsy in several patients. Clonality in the scalp was compared among normal scalp (n=4), patchy alopecia areata scalp (n=8), and alopecia totalis/universalis scalp (n=8). RNA was obtained with the PAXgene miRNA kit for fixed scalp, the miRNeasy kit for PBMCs, and the RNeasy kit for mouse skin. TCRbeta CDR3 regions were amplified by immunoSEQ multiplex PCR with 35 Vbeta forward and 13 Jbeta reverse primers.

From the cysteine through the phenylalanine, the CDR3 covers 16 amino acids. Only the CDR3 DNA is retained, 48 bases long and in frame from the first base. Trimming leaves V shorter by 0 bases and J shorter by 2 bases, with the junction holding 4 bases beyond the gene matches. Taken from the germline V gene, the CDR1 and CDR2 loops are SGHDT and YYEEEE. In light of the paper, this sample's treatment or condition label describes: oral pan-JAK inhibitor, 5-10 mg twice daily. From alopecia areata patients, peripheral blood was collected along with lesional scalp punch biopsies. PBMCs were separated by density centrifugation and stained for CD3, CD4 and CD8, after which CD4+ and CD8+ T cells were sorted on a FACSAria. Libraries were built with the immunoSEQ multiplex PCR assay. RNA was extracted from all samples and reverse transcribed into cDNA, which served as template for TCR sequencing. SuperScript III was used to make first-strand cDNA, primed with a 2:1 mix of oligo-dT and random hexamers. A synthetic immune receptor repertoire was used to gauge amplification bias, and whatever bias remained was removed computationally. On the study's bioinformatics: Raw reads were preprocessed to remove errors, and CDR3 was defined according to IMGT conventions as the region from the conserved cysteine to phenylalanine. Clonality was computed as 1 minus the Shannon entropy, with the entropy normalized by log2 of the number of productive unique TCRs. Scalp TCRbeta sequences were cross-referenced with sorted blood CD4 and CD8 repertoires so that the CD4 or CD8 identity of scalp clones could be inferred. TCRdb provides this immuneACCESS table in a form limited to in-frame rearrangements. Some clones are lacking; in checked studies, under half of them reflect an unresolved V gene, and why the rest are absent is not known. V, J and clone size are those of that table, while D and trimming were read from the DNA. This sample has tens of thousands of clones in its table, and roughly 50% of those were observed once. The ten largest clones take up 20% of the sample.

General findings and caveats noted by the study authors: Lesional scalp, especially in alopecia totalis/universalis, showed higher clonality and more expanded CD8+ clones than normal scalp, suggesting antigenic drive. Scalp clonality and the number of expanded CD8+ clones among the top 100 scalp clones were significantly decreased by tofacitinib. Because the treated cohort was small and included a single nonresponder, larger studies are needed to assess links between baseline CD8+ expansion and response. During tofacitinib treatment, many expanded lesional clones stuck around in both scalp and blood, and this persistence may partly explain why relapse happens after treatment is stopped. Shared TCR sequences between patients were less evident than in mice, which may be partly attributable to HLA diversity in the patient population. Resident alphabeta T cells in normal human skin are also sequenced, complicating scalp TCR repertoire analysis, unlike mouse skin dominated by gammadelta T cells.

The sequence joins TRBV5-6 to TRBJ2-7, and TRBD2 matches 11 of the central bases. The sequence was obtained from a human donor with alopecia areata. The specimen was CD8+ T cells sorted from blood, collected at approximately week 36, from a patient treated with tofacitinib. The sequence in DNA is TGTGCCAGCAGCTTGGAGGCTAGCGGGAGGCCCTACGAGCAGTACTTC. This encodes CASSLEASGRPYEQYF.